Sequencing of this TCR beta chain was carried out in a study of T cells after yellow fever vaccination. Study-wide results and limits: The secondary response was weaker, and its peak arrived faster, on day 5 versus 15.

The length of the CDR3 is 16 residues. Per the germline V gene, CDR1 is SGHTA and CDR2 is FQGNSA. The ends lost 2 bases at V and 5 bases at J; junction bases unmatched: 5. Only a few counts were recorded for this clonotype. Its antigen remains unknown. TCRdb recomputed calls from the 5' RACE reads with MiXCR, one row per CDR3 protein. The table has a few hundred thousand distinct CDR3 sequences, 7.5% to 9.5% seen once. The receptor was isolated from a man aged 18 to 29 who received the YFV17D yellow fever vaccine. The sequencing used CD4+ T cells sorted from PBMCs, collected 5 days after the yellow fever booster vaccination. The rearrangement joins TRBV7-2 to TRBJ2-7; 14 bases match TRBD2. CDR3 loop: CASSLPGLAGGHEQYF. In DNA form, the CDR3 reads TGTGCCAGCAGCTTACCCGGACTAGCGGGGGGCCACGAGCAGTACTTC.